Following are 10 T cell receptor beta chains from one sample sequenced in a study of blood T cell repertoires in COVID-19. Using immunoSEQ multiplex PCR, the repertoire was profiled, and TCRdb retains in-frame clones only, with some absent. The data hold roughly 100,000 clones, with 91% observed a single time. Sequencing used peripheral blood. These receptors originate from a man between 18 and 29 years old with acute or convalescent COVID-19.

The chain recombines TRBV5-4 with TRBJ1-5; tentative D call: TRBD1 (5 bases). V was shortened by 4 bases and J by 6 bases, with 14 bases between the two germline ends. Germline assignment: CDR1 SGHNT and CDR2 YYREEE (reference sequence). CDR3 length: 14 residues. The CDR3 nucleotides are TGTGCCAGCAGCGTTATGGGGGGGTTTCAGCCCCAGCATTTT. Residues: CASSVMGGFQPQHF.

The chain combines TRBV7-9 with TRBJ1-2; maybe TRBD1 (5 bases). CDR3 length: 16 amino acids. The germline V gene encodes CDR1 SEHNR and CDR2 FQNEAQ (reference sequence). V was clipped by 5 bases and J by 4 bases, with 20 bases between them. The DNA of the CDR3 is TGTGCCAGCAGCCCATTGACGGGGGTCGGGGGCTATGGCTACACCTTC. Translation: CASSPLTGVGGYGYTF.

This CDR3 reads CASRGTGGEEGYGYTF. CDR3 coding DNA: TGTGCCAGCAGAGGGACAGGGGGCGAGGAGGGCTATGGCTACACCTTC. V usage is TRBV5-8 and J usage is TRBJ1-2, with TRBD1 matching over 12 bases. The germline V gene encodes CDR1 SGHTS and CDR2 YDEGEE. V was pared by 5 bases and J by 4 bases, with 9 bases of the junction left unmatched. The CDR3 has 16 residues.

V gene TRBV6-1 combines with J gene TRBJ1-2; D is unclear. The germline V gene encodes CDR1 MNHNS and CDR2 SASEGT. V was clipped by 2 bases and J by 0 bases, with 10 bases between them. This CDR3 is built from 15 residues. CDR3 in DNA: TGTGCCAGCAGTGAAAGCGTCAGATCTAACTATGGCTACACCTTC. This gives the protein CASSESVRSNYGYTF.

The CDR3 coding sequence is TGTGCCAGCAGTGAGGACAGGTTCAATCAGCCCCAGCATTTT. It codes for CASSEDRFNQPQHF. The genes are TRBV2 and TRBJ1-5; TRBD1 agrees at 7 bases. CDR1 SNHLY and CDR2 FYNNEI come from the germline V gene. V shed 3 bases, J shed 3 bases, and the junction held 2 bases outside the gene matches. The CDR3 covers 14 residues.

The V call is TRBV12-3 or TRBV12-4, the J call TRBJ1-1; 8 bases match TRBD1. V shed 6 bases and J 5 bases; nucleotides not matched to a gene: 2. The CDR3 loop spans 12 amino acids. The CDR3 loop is CASRQGGTEAFF. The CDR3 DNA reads TGTGCCAGCAGACAGGGGGGTACTGAAGCTTTCTTT.

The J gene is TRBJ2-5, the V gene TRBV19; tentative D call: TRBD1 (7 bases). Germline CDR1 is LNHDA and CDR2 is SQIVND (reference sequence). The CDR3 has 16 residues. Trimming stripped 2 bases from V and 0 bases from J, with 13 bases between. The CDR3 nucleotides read TGTGCCAGTAGTATATCAGGGGGGAACCACCAAGAGACCCAGTACTTC. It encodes CASSISGGNHQETQYF.

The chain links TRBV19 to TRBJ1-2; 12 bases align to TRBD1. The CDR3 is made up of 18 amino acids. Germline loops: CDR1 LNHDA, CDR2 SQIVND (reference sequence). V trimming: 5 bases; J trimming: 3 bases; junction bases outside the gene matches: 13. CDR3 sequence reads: CASSREPGQGASHYGYTF. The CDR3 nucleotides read TGTGCCAGTAGTCGAGAGCCGGGACAGGGGGCGTCCCACTATGGCTACACCTTC.

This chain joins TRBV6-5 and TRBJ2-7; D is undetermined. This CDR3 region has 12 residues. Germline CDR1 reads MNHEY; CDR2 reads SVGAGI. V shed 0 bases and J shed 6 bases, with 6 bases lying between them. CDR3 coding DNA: TGTGCCAGCAGTTACTCGGGCAGCGAGCAGTACTTC. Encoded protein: CASSYSGSEQYF.

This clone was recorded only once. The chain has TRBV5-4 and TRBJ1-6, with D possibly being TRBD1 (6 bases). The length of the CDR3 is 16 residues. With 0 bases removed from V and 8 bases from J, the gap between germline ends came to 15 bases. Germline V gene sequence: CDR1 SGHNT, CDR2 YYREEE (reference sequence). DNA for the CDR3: TGTGCCAGCAGCTTGGGGGGGGGCAGGGTCGATTCACCCCTCCACTTT. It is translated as CASSLGGGRVDSPLHF.